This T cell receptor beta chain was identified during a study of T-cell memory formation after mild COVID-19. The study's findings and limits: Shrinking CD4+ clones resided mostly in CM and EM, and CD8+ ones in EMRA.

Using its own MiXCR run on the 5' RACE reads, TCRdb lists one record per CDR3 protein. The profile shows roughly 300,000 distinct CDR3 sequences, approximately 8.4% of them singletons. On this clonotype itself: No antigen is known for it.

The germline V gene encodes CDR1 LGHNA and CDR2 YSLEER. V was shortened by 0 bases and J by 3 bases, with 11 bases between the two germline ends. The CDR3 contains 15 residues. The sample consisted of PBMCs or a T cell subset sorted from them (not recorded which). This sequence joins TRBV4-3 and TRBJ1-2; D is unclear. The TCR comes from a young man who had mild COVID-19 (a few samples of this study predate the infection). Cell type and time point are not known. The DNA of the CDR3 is TGCGCCAGCAGCCAAGAAAGTTATCAGGACTATGGCTACACCTTC. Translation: CASSQESYQDYGYTF.